What follows are 7 T cell receptor beta chains derived from one specimen sequenced in a study of CXCR3-negative and CXCR3-positive naive CD8 T cells. Study-wide results and limits: Comparison of naive cells showed more hydrophobic TRB CDR3s in CXCR3-positive than in CXCR3-negative naive cells.

Their antigen targets remain unknown. The authors prepared UMI-labeled TRB cDNA libraries by 5' RACE. TCRdb reanalyzed the 5' RACE reads, giving one entry per CDR3 protein sequence and no DNA. Here the sample table reports 80,000 to 100,000 distinct CDR3 sequences. The source material was naive CXCR3+ CD8+ T cells from blood. Subset denoted: CD45RO-CCR7+CD27+CD95- naive CD8+ T cells expressing CXCR3 (TNR3+). These receptors all come from a human donor in good health. Some clones in this sample may be carry-over from other donors' samples.

The chain is built from TRBV6-6 and TRBJ1-2; checking the TCRdb D call of TRBD1 is not possible without DNA. The CDR3 runs to 14 residues. Germline V lookup: CDR1 MNHNY, CDR2 SVGAGI (reference sequence). CDR3 loop: CASSDPTGLYGYTF.

This rearrangement joins TRBV25-1 to TRBJ1-1. The germline V gene has CDR1 MGHDK and CDR2 SYGVNS. This CDR3 is built from 14 residues. The CDR3: CASSRTSGNTEAFF.

The chain is built from TRBV2 and TRBJ1-1. The CDR3 is 12 residues long. Germline V gene sequence: CDR1 SNHLY, CDR2 FYNNEI. CDR3 loop: CASRLGSTDAFF.

CDR3 in amino acids: CASSLEPGAETQYF. The gene calls are TRBV7-7 and TRBJ2-5; the D call of TRBD1 rests on TCRdb alone, since no DNA is present to check it. In germline, CDR1 is SSHAT, CDR2 FNYEAQ (reference sequence). The CDR3 spans 14 residues.

The gene calls are TRBV4-1 and TRBJ2-7; no DNA is available, so the TRBD1 call from TCRdb remains unchecked. This CDR3 contains 14 residues. The V gene's germline CDR1 is MGHRA and CDR2 YSYEKL. This chain's CDR3 is CASSPGQGGYEQYF.

The chain recombines TRBV3-1 with TRBJ2-2; as DNA is missing, the TRBD1 call by TCRdb cannot be tested. The CDR3 loop spans 15 amino acids. Germline V lookup: CDR1 LGHDT, CDR2 YNNKEL (reference sequence). The CDR3 region is CASSPGTPNTGELFF.

This chain uses TRBV4-1 with TRBJ2-1; the D call of TRBD2 rests on TCRdb alone, since no DNA is present to check it. This CDR3 has 16 residues. The germline gives CDR1 MGHRA, CDR2 YSYEKL. The CDR3 here is CASHEIAGRTENEQFF.